This T cell receptor (beta chain) was recovered during a study of post-analysis software for immune sequencing data. Study at large: In terms of disease course, relapsing-remitting, secondary progressive and progressive-relapsing multiple sclerosis were included.

V was shortened by 4 bases and J by 4 bases, with 13 bases between the two germline ends. CDR3 length equals 14 residues. CDR1 is SNHLY, CDR2 FYNNEI, per germline. Unique molecular identifiers were carried by the TCR beta cDNA libraries. Researchers reported a few hundred thousand cDNA molecules coming from 1 to 10 million T cells. TCRdb analysed the PCR reads with MiXCR anew, one entry per CDR3 protein. This table holds around 400,000 distinct CDR3 sequences, less than 40% found once. As to this clonotype: Antigen: not known.

General observations from the study: Normalized Chao1 diversity was significantly reduced in patients versus controls. Strong co-clustering by F measure was seen for same-batch samples. When patients were compared with controls, 4 or 5 TRBV segments were more frequent, TRBV5-6, TRBV5-1 and TRBV20-1 among them.

Sequencing input: blood. This rearrangement joins TRBV2 to TRBJ1-2, with a tentative D call TRBD1 (5 bases). This TCR was recovered from a girl between 5 and 17 years old with multiple sclerosis. CDR3 coding DNA: TGTGCCAGCAGTGTCGGCTGGGGGTGCTATGGCTACACCTTC. Its protein product is CASSVGWGCYGYTF.